Included here is one T cell receptor (beta chain) sequence, with context. The target antigen is unknown. The data are from a study of T cell responses to AZD1222 COVID-19 vaccine. Findings and limits, study-wide: Targets within unmutated variant regions were reportedly found for nearly half of spike-specific TCRs.

Only in-frame clones appear in the TCRdb table, and some are missing; sequencing was by immunoSEQ multiplex PCR. The sample includes approximately 70,000 clones, 65% to 90% of them seen just once. Looked up from germline, CDR1 is SGHKS and CDR2 is YYEKEE (reference sequence). The CDR3 loop spans 15 amino acids. Trimming cost V 1 base and J 4 bases, with 12 bases left between them. This chain links TRBV5-5 with TRBJ1-5; D is perhaps TRBD1 (6 bases). The source material was peripheral blood, sampled on day 0 of AZD1222 vaccination. This TCR was sampled from an adult in good health. This chain's CDR3 is CASSLTAGENQPQHF. The CDR3 DNA reads TGTGCCAGCAGCTTGACGGCAGGGGAAAATCAGCCCCAGCATTTT.